This record concerns one T cell receptor (beta chain) sequence. This CDR3 contains 16 residues. V was trimmed by 1 base and J by 7 bases, leaving 17 bases between them. The germline V gene encodes CDR1 MNHEY and CDR2 SMNVEV (reference sequence). Grouping used clinical history reported by participants in a survey and questionnaire. Original processing methods: Cell counts per sample came from amplifying reference gene primers. The method was immunoSEQ multiplex PCR; TCRdb's version includes in-frame clones alone and lacks a portion of them. V, J and clone size are taken as reported in that table, and D and trimming were inferred from the DNA itself. The sample consists of a few hundred thousand clones, 88% of them appearing once. The data originate from a study of blood T cell repertoires in COVID-19. Study background: The origin of the acute and convalescent COVID-19 samples was the United States, Italy and Spain.

The sequenced sample consisted of PBMCs or T cells enriched from blood (not recorded which). The sequence derives from a woman aged 60 to 75 in a cohort exposed to, infected with or recovered from COVID-19 (not recorded which). V and J are TRBV27 and TRBJ2-1, with D unclear. Written as DNA, the CDR3 is TGTGCCAGCAGTTTATGGTCCGTCGGTTCTCGGAATGAGCAGTTCTTC. It is translated as CASSLWSVGSRNEQFF.